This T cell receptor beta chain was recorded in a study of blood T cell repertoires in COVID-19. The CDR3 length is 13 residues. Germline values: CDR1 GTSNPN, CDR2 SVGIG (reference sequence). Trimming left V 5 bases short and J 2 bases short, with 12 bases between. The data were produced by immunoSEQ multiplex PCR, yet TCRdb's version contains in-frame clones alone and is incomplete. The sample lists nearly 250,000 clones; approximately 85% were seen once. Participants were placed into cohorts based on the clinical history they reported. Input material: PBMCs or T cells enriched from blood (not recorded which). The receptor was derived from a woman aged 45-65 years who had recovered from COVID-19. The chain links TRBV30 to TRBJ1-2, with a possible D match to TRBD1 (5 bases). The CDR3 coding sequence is TGTGCCTGGGAGCCGGGGGTAAACTATGGCTACACCTTC. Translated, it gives CAWEPGVNYGYTF.